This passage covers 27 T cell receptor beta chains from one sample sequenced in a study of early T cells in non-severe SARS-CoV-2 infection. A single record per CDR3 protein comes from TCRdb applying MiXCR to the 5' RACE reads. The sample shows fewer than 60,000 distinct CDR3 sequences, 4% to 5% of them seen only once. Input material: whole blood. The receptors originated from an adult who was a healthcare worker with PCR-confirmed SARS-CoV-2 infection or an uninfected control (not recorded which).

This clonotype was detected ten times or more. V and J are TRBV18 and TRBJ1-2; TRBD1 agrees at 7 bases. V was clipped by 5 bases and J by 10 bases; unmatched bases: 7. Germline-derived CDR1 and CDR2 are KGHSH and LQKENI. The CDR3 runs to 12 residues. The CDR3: CASSTSGQPYTF. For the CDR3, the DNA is TGTGCCAGCTCAACGTCGGGACAGCCCTACACCTTC.

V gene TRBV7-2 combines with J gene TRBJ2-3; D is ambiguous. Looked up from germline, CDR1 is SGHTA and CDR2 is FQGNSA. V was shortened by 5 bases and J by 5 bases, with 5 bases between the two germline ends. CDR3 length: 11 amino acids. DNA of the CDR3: TGTGCCAGCAGCCTGCAAGATACGCAGTATTTT. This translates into CASSLQDTQYF.

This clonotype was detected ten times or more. Written as DNA, the CDR3 is TGCGCCAGCAGCCAAGATGCTATGACAGGCCCCTACAATGAGCAGTTCTTC. This translates into CASSQDAMTGPYNEQFF. The V gene is TRBV4-1, the J gene TRBJ2-1; possible D gene TRBD1, 6 bases. The CDR3 is 17 residues long. With 0 bases removed from V and 2 bases from J, the gap between germline ends came to 14 bases. In germline, CDR1 is MGHRA, CDR2 YSYEKL.

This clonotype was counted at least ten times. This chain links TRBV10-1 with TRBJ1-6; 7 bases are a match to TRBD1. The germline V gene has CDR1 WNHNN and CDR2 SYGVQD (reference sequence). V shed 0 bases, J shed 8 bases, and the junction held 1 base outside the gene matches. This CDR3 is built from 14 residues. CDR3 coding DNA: TGCGCCAGCAGTGAGTCGGGACAGCATTCACCCCTCCACTTT. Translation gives CASSESGQHSPLHF.

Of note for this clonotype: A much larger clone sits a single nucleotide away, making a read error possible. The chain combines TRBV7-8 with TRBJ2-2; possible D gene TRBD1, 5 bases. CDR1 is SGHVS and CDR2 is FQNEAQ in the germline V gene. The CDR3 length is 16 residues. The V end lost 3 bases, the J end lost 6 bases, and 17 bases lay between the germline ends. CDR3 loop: CASSFEVTAHAGELFF. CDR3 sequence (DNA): TGTGCCAGCAGCTTTGAGGTGACAGCTCATGCCGGGGAGCTGTTTTTT. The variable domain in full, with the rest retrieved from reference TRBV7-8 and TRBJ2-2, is GAGVSQSPRYKVAKRGQDVALRCDPISGHVSLFWYQQALGQGPEFLTYFQNEAQLDKSGLPSDRFFAERPEGSVSTLKIQRTQQEDSAVYLCASSFEVTAHAGELFFGEGSRLTVL.

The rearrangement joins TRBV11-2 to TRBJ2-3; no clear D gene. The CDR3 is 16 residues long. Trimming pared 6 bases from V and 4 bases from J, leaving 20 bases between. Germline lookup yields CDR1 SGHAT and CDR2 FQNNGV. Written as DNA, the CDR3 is TGTGCCAGCAGACATACATCCTTTGGGGTAGCAGATACGCAGTATTTT. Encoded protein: CASRHTSFGVADTQYF.

CDR3 protein: CASSESRGRQPQHF. CDR3 sequence (DNA): TGCGCCAGCAGTGAGTCGAGGGGGAGACAGCCCCAGCATTTT. This chain links TRBV10-1 with TRBJ1-5; TRBD1 is a possible D gene (6 bases). The CDR3 runs to 14 residues. Trimming left V 0 bases short and J 7 bases short, with 10 bases between. Germline CDR1 and CDR2: WNHNN and SYGVQD (reference sequence).

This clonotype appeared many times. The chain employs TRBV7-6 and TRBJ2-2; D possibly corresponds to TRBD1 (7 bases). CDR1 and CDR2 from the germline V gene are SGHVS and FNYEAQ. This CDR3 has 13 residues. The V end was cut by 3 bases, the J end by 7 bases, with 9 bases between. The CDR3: CASSFQGGGELFF. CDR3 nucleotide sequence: TGTGCCAGCAGCTTCCAGGGGGGCGGGGAGCTGTTTTTT.

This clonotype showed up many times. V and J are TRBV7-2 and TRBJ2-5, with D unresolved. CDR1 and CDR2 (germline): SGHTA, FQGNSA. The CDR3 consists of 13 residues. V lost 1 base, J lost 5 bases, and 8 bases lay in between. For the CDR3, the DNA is TGTGCCAGCAGCTTAGTTCTTATGGAGACCCAGTACTTC. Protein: CASSLVLMETQYF.

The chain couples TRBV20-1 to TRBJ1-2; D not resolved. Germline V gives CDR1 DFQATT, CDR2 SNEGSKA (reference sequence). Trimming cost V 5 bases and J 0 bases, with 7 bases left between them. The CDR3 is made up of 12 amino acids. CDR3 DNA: TGCAGTGCTGGTAAAGCTAACTATGGCTACACCTTC. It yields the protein CSAGKANYGYTF.

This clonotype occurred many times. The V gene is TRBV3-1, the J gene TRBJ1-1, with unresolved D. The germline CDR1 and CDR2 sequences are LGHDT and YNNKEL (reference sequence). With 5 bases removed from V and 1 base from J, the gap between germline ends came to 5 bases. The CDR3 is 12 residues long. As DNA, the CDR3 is TGTGCCAGCAGCGGACCGAACACTGAAGCTTTCTTT. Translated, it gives CASSGPNTEAFF.

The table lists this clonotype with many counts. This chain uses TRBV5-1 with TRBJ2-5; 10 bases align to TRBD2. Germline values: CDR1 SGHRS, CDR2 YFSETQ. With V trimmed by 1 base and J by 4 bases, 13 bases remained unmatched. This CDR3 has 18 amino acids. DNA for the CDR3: TGCGCCAGCAGCTTGACTAGCGGGACAGTATTGGGTCCAGAGACCCAGTACTTC. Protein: CASSLTSGTVLGPETQYF. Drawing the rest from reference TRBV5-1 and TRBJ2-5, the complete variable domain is KAGVTQTPRYLIKTRGQQVTLSCSPISGHRSVSWYQQTPGQGLQFLFEYFSETQRNKGNFPGRFSGRQFSNSRSEMNVSTLELGDSALYLCASSLTSGTVLGPETQYFGPGTRLLVL.

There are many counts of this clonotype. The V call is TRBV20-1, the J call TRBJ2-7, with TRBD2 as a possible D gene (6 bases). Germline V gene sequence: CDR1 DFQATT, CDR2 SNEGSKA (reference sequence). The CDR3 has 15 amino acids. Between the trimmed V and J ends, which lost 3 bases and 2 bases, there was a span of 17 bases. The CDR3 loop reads CSARGSRGNPYEQYF. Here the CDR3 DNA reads TGCAGTGCTAGGGGGTCCCGGGGGAATCCCTACGAGCAGTACTTC.

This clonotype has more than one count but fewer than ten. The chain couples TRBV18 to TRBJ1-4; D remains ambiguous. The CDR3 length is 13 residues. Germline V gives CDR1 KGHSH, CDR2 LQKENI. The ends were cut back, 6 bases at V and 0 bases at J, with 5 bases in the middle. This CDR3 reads CASSPATNEKLFF. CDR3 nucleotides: TGTGCCAGCTCTCCTGCAACTAATGAAAAACTGTTTTTT.

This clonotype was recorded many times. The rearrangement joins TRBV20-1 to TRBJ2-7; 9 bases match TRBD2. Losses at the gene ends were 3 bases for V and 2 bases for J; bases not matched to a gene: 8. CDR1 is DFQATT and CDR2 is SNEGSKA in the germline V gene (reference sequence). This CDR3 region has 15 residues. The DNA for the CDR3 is TGCAGTGCTAGGGCTACTAGCGGGTATGCCTACGAGCAGTACTTC. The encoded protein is CSARATSGYAYEQYF.

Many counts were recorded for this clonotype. CDR3 nucleotide sequence: TGTGCCAGCAGTCTACTAAGGGGGAACACTGAAGCTTTCTTT. Encoded protein: CASSLLRGNTEAFF. The chain links TRBV12-3 or TRBV12-4 to TRBJ1-1; the D gene is possibly TRBD1 (5 bases). Trimming took 5 bases from V and 1 from J, leaving 11 bases between them. This CDR3 region has 14 residues.

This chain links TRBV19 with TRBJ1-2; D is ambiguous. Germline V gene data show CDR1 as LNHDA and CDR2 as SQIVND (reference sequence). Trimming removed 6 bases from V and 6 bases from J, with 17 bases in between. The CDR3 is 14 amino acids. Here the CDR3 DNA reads TGTGCCAGTAGCAGGACTAGGACGGGTCATGGCTACACCTTC. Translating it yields CASSRTRTGHGYTF.

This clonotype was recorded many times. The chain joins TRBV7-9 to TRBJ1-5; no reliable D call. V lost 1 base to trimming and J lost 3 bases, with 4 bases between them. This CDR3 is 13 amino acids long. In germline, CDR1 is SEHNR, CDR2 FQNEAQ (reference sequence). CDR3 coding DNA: TGTGCCAGCAGCTTAGATGCCAATCAGCCCCAGCATTTT. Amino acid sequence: CASSLDANQPQHF.

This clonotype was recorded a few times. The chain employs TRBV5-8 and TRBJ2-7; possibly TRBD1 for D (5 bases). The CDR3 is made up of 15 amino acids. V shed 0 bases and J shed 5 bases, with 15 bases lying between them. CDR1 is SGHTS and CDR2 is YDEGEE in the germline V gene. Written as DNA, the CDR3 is TGTGCCAGCAGCTTGGCGGTTGTCAGGGCCCACGAGCAGTACTTC. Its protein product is CASSLAVVRAHEQYF.

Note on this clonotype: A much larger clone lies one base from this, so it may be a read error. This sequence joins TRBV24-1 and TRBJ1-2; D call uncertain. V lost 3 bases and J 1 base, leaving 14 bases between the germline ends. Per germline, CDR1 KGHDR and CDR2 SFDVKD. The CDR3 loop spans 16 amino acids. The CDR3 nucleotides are TGTGCCACCAGTGATGCCGGGAAGGATCATAACTATGGCTACACCTTC. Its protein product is CATSDAGKDHNYGYTF.

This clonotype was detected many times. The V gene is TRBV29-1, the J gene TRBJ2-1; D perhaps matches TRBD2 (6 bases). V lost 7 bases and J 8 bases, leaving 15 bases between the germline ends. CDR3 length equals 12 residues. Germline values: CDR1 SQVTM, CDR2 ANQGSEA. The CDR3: CSGGLARDEQFF. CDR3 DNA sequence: TGCAGCGGGGGACTGGCTCGGGATGAGCAGTTCTTC.

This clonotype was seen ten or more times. The CDR3 loop reads CASSALSGRADDTQYF. The CDR3, as DNA: TGTGCCAGCAGTGCACTTAGCGGGAGGGCCGACGATACGCAGTATTTT. V and J are TRBV6-2 or TRBV6-3 and TRBJ2-3; TRBD2 matches 11 bases. This CDR3 contains 16 residues. V was clipped by 5 bases and J by 6 bases; unmatched bases: 10. Germline CDR1 and CDR2: MNHEY and SVGEGT.

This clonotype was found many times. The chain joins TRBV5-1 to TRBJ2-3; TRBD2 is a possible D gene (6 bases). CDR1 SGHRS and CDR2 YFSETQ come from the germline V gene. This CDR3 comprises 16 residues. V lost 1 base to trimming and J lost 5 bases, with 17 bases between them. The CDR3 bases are TGCGCCAGCAGCTTGACGACTAGTCGTACCGTAGATACGCAGTATTTT. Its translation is CASSLTTSRTVDTQYF.

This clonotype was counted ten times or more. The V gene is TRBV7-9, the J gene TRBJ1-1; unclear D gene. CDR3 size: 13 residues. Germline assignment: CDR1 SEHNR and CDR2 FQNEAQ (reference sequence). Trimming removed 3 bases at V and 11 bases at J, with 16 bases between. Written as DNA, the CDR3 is TGTGCCAGCAGCTTGAGGGATAAGGTTGGGGCTTTCTTT. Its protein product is CASSLRDKVGAFF.

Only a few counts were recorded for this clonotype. The CDR3 nucleotides are TGTGCCAGCTCACCAGAGAGAAGCTCTGGAAACACCATATATTTT. This encodes CASSPERSSGNTIYF. V is TRBV18 and J is TRBJ1-3; D unclear. V lost 2 bases and J lost 0, with 8 bases in between. The CDR3 length is 15 residues. Looked up from germline, CDR1 is KGHSH and CDR2 is LQKENI. The entire variable domain, with the rest obtained from reference TRBV18 and TRBJ1-3, is as follows: NAGVMQNPRHLVRRRGQEARLRCSPMKGHSHVYWYRQLPEEGLKFMVYLQKENIIDESGMPKERFSAEFPKEGPSILRIQQVVRGDSAAYFCASSPERSSGNTIYFGEGSWLTVV.

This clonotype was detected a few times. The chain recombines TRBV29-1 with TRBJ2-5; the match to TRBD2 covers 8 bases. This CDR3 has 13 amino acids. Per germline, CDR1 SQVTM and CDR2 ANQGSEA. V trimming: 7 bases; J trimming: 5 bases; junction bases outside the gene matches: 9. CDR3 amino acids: CSGAGVTRETQYF. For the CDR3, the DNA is TGCAGCGGAGCGGGGGTCACACGGGAGACCCAGTACTTC.

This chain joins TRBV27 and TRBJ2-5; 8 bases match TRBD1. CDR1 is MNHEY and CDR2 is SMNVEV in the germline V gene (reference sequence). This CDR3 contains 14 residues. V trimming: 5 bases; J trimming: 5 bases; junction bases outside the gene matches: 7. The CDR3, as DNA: TGTGCCAGCAGTCCCCAGGGGGCTAGGGAGACCCAGTACTTC. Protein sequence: CASSPQGARETQYF.